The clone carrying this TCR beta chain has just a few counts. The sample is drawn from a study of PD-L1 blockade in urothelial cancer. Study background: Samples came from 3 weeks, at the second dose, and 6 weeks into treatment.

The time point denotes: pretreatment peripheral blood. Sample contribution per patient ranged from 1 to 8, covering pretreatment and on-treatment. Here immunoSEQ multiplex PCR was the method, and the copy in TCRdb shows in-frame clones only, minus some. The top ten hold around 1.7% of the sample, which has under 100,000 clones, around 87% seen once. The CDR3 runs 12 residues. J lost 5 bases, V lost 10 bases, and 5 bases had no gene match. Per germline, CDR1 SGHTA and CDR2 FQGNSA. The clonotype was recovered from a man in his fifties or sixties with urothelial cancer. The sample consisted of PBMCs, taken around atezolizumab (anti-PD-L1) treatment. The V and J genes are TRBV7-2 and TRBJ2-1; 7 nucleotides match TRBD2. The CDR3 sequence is CAKRGVDNEQFF. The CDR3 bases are TGTGCCAAACGGGGGGTGGACAATGAGCAGTTCTTC.